This T cell receptor beta chain was profiled in a study of response to subunit inactivated influenza vaccine. Study results and limitations: T cells newly recruited by each seasonal influenza vaccination are few, the authors suggested.

TCRdb itself ran the RT-PCR reads through MiXCR, one entry per CDR3 protein. The repertoire holds hundreds of thousands of distinct CDR3 sequences, with 25% as singletons. This CDR3 is 16 amino acids long. Germline CDR1 reads MGHRA; CDR2 reads YSYEKL. The germline V and J ends were trimmed by 1 base and 3 bases, with 12 bases remaining between them. Notes on this clonotype: Its matching antigen is unknown.

The chain couples TRBV4-1 to TRBJ2-2; D remains unclear. The sequenced sample was CD4+ T cells sorted from PBMCs, obtained 5 to 6 days after vaccination. The source is a man aged 45-65 years who received an inactivated influenza vaccine. CDR3: CASSQGVNSDTGELFF. The CDR3 DNA follows: TGCGCCAGCAGCCAAGGGGTTAACAGCGACACCGGGGAGCTGTTTTTT.